The clone carrying this TCR beta chain was seen once. This specimen comes from a study of T cells in tuberculosis. Study background: T cells were selected with CD1B tetramers loaded with glucose monomycolate.

Assay: immunoSEQ multiplex PCR; the TCRdb copy retains only in-frame clones and omits some. The data show approximately 57,000 clones, 88% seen once. After thawing and overnight rest, PBMC were stained with GMM-loaded CD1B tetramer, viability dye and anti-CD3 for sorting. The lipid loaded on the CD1B tetramers was C32 glucose monomycolate from Rhodococcus equi. From each donor, approximately 100,000 tetramer-negative cells were sorted. Overall study findings and caveats: Low-affinity CD1B-GMM tetramer-binding T cells may have been missed.

Source material: CD1b-GMM tetramer-negative cells sorted from PBMCs. The receptor was derived from an adult woman with latent tuberculosis.

Here the CDR3 DNA reads TGTGCCAGCAGCTCCTCCCCACAGGGGGCTAACTATGGCTACACCTTC. Its protein is CASSSSPQGANYGYTF. V is TRBV5-5 and J is TRBJ1-2; 8 bases fit TRBD1. Germline CDR1 and CDR2: SGHKS and YYEKEE (reference sequence). The CDR3 totals 16 residues. V was pared by 3 bases and J by 0 bases, with 7 bases of the junction left unmatched. Supplemented by reference TRBV5-5 and TRBJ1-2, the full variable domain reads DAGVTQSPTHLIKTRGQQVTLRCSPISGHKSVSWYQQVLGQGPQFIFQYYEKEERGRGNFPDRFSARQFPNYSSELNVNALLLGDSALYLCASSSSPQGANYGYTFGSGTRLTVV.